The T cell receptor (beta chain) described here comes from a study of T cells of healthy individuals. TCRdb re-called the 5' RACE reads with MiXCR, one entry per CDR3 protein. Of approximately 89,000 distinct CDR3 sequences in the sample, approximately 5.4% were seen once. This clonotype was seen repeatedly, ten times or more. Germline CDR1 and CDR2: SQVTM and ANQGSEA. The CDR3 spans 14 residues. The V gene lost 0 bases and the J gene lost 9 bases, with 15 bases spanning the gap. The V call is TRBV29-1, the J call TRBJ2-1; D is unresolved. This sequence was found in a female donor in good health. The CDR3 spells CSVEDDPVYFEQFF. DNA of the CDR3: TGCAGCGTTGAAGATGATCCAGTTTACTTTGAGCAGTTCTTC.